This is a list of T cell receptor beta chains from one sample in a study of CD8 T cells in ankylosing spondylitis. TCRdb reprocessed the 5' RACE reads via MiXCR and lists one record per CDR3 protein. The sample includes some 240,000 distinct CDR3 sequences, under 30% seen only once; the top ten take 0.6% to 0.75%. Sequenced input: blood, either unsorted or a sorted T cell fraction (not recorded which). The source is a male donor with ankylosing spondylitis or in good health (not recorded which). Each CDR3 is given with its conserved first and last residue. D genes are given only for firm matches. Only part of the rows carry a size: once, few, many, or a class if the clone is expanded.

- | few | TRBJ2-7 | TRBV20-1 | TGCAGTGCTAGCAGGCCACCGCTTGACGAGCAGTACTTC | CSASRPPLDEQYF
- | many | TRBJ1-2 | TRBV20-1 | TGCAGCACCAGGGTGCGCTATGGCTACACCTTC | CSTRVRYGYTF
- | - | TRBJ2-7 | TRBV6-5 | TGTGCCAGCAGTTACCCTTCCGGACCGTCGAGCTCCTACGAGCAGTACTTC | CASSYPSGPSSSYEQYF
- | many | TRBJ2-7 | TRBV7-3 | TGTGCCAGCAGCTTAACGGAGGGCTACGAGCAGTACTTC | CASSLTEGYEQYF
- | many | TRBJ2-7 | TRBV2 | TGTGCCAGCAGTGAAGACCGGACTGTACAGCAGTACTTC | CASSEDRTVQQYF
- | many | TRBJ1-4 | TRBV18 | TGTGCCAGCTCACCACCGTCAGGGGCTAATGAAAAACTGTTTTTT | CASSPPSGANEKLFF
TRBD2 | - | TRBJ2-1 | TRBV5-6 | TGTGCCAGCAGTGCCGGGACTAACAATGAGCAGTTCTTC | CASSAGTNNEQFF
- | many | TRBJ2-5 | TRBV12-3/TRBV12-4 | TGTGCCAGCAGACTACGGGACTTCCAAGAGACCCAGTACTTC | CASRLRDFQETQYF
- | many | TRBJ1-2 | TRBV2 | TGTGCCAGCACCTATCGAGGGTTATACACCTTC | CASTYRGLYTF
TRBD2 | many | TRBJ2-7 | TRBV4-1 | TGCGCCAGCAGCCACCCGACTAGCGGAACTTACGAGCAGTACTTC | CASSHPTSGTYEQYF
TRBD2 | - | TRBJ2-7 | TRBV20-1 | TGCAGTGCTAGCCCATGGGGTAGCGGGGAAGGTGAGCAGTACTTC | CSASPWGSGEGEQYF